The next 21 T cell receptor beta chains were all read from a single sample in a study of T cell responses to AZD1222 COVID-19 vaccine. Measured with immunoSEQ multiplex PCR; TCRdb has only the in-frame clones, and not every one. The sample shows around 65,000 clones, approximately 87% of them seen only once. The material was peripheral blood, obtained 28 days after the second AZD1222 dose. The receptors here all came from an adult who received the AZD1222 COVID-19 vaccine.

The chain is built from TRBV20-1 and TRBJ2-7; 9 bases map to TRBD1. The CDR3 covers 16 residues. With 3 bases clipped from V and 6 bases from J, the junction kept 15 bases outside the gene matches. Per the germline V gene, CDR1 is DFQATT and CDR2 is SNEGSKA (reference sequence). CDR3 nucleotides: TGCAGTGCTAGTAAGAAACAGGGGGCTACGCCCGCCGAGCAGTACTTC. Protein product: CSASKKQGATPAEQYF.

The chain uses TRBV12-3 or TRBV12-4 and TRBJ1-1; maybe TRBD1 (5 bases). Trimming stripped 3 bases from V and 6 bases from J, with 8 bases between. This CDR3 comprises 12 residues. This CDR3 is CASSLAGPEAFF. DNA of the CDR3: TGTGCCAGCAGTTTGGCAGGGCCTGAAGCTTTCTTT.

This rearrangement joins TRBV29-1 to TRBJ2-7; D might be TRBD1 (6 bases). Between the trimmed V and J ends, which lost 1 base and 3 bases, there was a span of 7 bases. CDR3 length equals 12 residues. Per germline, CDR1 SQVTM and CDR2 ANQGSEA. CDR3 coding DNA: TGCAGCGTTGAAGTACAGGGCTACGAGCAGTACTTC. It codes for CSVEVQGYEQYF.

The CDR3 DNA follows: TGTGCCAGCAGCCGACAGTATACGCAGTATTTT. It translates to CASSRQYTQYF. The J gene is TRBJ2-3, the V gene TRBV11-2; tentatively, D is TRBD1 (5 bases). The V and J ends lost 5 bases and 7 bases respectively, with 7 bases between them. CDR1 SGHAT and CDR2 FQNNGV come from the germline V gene. CDR3 length equals 11 residues.

The CDR3 spells CASSQGLAGDNEQFF. The CDR3 DNA is TGTGCCAGCAGCCAAGGACTAGCGGGAGACAATGAGCAGTTCTTC. The chain employs TRBV21-1 and TRBJ2-1; the table names TRBD2, a call not compared with the DNA. TRBV21-1 is annotated as a pseudogene. The CDR3 runs 15 residues.

This chain joins TRBV18 and TRBJ1-6; 7 nucleotides match TRBD1. CDR1 is KGHSH and CDR2 is LQKENI in the germline V gene. This CDR3 is built from 13 residues. The V and J ends lost 3 bases and 11 bases, in that order; junction bases with no gene match: 4. The CDR3 here is CASSPGQTTPLHF. CDR3 bases: TGTGCCAGCTCACCGGGACAGACAACACCCCTCCACTTT.

The chain joins TRBV18 to TRBJ1-6; perhaps TRBD1 as D (5 bases). Germline V lookup: CDR1 KGHSH, CDR2 LQKENI. The CDR3 sequence is 15 residues long. Trimming took 4 bases from V and 6 from J, leaving 13 bases between them. CDR3 nucleotide sequence: TGTGCCAGCTCACAGGGAAGGGACCTTAATTCACCCCTCCACTTT. It translates to CASSQGRDLNSPLHF.

V is TRBV7-3 and J is TRBJ2-1; 8 positions agree with TRBD1. Trimming removed 3 bases from V and 10 bases from J; junction bases left unmatched: 5. The CDR3 sequence is 13 residues long. CDR1 is SGHTA, CDR2 FQGTGA, per germline. The DNA of the CDR3 is TGTGCCAGCAGCTTCAGGGGGCGAGGGGAGCAGTTCTTC. This translates into CASSFRGRGEQFF.

This sequence joins TRBV19 and TRBJ1-2, with D possibly TRBD1 on 5 matching bases. Germline CDR1 and CDR2: LNHDA and SQIVND (reference sequence). V was pared by 4 bases and J by 0 bases, with 18 bases between. The CDR3 has 17 amino acids. The CDR3 DNA reads as TGTGCCAGTAGTAGCGAGAAGGGACGAGTCCCTAACTATGGCTACACCTTC. Translating gives CASSSEKGRVPNYGYTF.

The V and J genes are TRBV21-1 and TRBJ1-2. TRBV21-1 is designated a pseudogene. CDR3 length equals 16 residues. CDR3 bases: TGTGCCAGCAGCAAAGTCCTACACGAAGGCACCTATGGCTACACCTTC. This sequence encodes CASSKVLHEGTYGYTF.

This clone is a singleton in its sample. The gene calls are TRBV12-5 and TRBJ2-3; TRBD2 aligns across 8 bases. CDR3 length: 14 amino acids. Germline-derived CDR1 and CDR2 are LGHNT and FRNRAP. The V and J ends lost 1 base and 6 bases, in that order; junction bases with no gene match: 3. This CDR3 is CASGLDRGGDTQYF. The CDR3 DNA reads TGTGCTAGTGGTTTGGATCGCGGGGGGGATACGCAGTATTTT.

The chain joins TRBV18 to TRBJ1-5; 7 bases align to TRBD1. The CDR3 consists of 15 residues. Per the germline V gene, CDR1 is KGHSH and CDR2 is LQKENI. Trimming took 3 bases from V and 0 from J; bases not matched to a gene: 2. Here the CDR3 DNA reads TGTGCCAGCTCACCTGGGACAGATAGCAATCAGCCCCAGCATTTT. This gives the protein CASSPGTDSNQPQHF.

The V gene is TRBV4-1, the J gene TRBJ1-2; 8 bases are a match to TRBD1. The CDR3 is made up of 16 amino acids. CDR1 is MGHRA, CDR2 YSYEKL, per germline. Trimming took 1 base from V and 4 from J; bases not matched to a gene: 8. CDR3 sequence reads: CASSQVDRGEGYGYTF. The CDR3, as DNA: TGCGCCAGCAGCCAAGTTGACAGGGGCGAGGGCTATGGCTACACCTTC.

The chain recombines TRBV7-9 with TRBJ2-3; D gene uncertain. Germline assignment: CDR1 SEHNR and CDR2 FQNEAQ (reference sequence). The CDR3 extends over 13 amino acids. Trimming stripped 2 bases from V and 4 bases from J, with 7 bases between. In DNA form, the CDR3 reads TGTGCCAGCAGCTTAATTTGGGCAGATACGCAGTATTTT. This codes for CASSLIWADTQYF. Full variable domain (rest looked up from reference TRBV7-9 and TRBJ2-3): DTGVSQNPRHKITKRGQNVTFRCDPISEHNRLYWYRQTLGQGPEFLTYFQNEAQLEKSRLLSDRFSAERPKGSFSTLEIQRTEQGDSAMYLCASSLIWADTQYFGPGTRLTVL.

The genes are TRBV27 and TRBJ2-7; 7 nucleotides match TRBD2. Germline V gene lookup returns CDR1 MNHEY and CDR2 SMNVEV (reference sequence). This CDR3 spans 14 amino acids. The V gene end was trimmed by 8 bases and the J gene end by 3 bases; junction bases not matched to a gene: 10. Written as DNA, the CDR3 is TGTGCCAGCTCCGATCGAGCTAGCGGCTACGAGCAGTACTTC. Amino acid sequence: CASSDRASGYEQYF.

The gene calls are TRBV9 and TRBJ1-4; D uncertain. The CDR3 sequence is 15 residues long. Germline V gene data show CDR1 as SGDLS and CDR2 as YYNGEE. V shed 2 bases and J shed 5 bases, with 13 bases lying between them. CDR3 coding DNA: TGTGCCAGCAGCGTGACCCCTCTTGAGAATGAAAAACTGTTTTTT. Translated: CASSVTPLENEKLFF.

J is TRBJ1-2 and V is TRBV9, with D possibly being TRBD1 (6 bases). CDR1 is SGDLS and CDR2 is YYNGEE in the germline V gene. The CDR3 loop spans 16 amino acids. Trimming pared 0 bases from V and 8 bases from J, leaving 20 bases between. CDR3 bases: TGTGCCAGCAGCGTAGAGCTGGGGGGCCTAGTAGGAGGCTACACCTTC. It encodes CASSVELGGLVGGYTF. The full variable domain, with the rest looked up from reference TRBV9 and TRBJ1-2, is DSGVTQTPKHLITATGQRVTLRCSPRSGDLSVYWYQQSLDQGLQFLIQYYNGEERAKGNILERFSAQQFPDLHSELNLSSLELGDSALYFCASSVELGGLVGGYTFGSGTRLTVV.

The rearrangement links TRBV5-1 to TRBJ2-5; D is perhaps TRBD1 (6 bases). CDR1 is SGHRS, CDR2 YFSETQ, per germline. This CDR3 has 13 residues. Trimming left V 3 bases short and J 5 bases short, with 11 bases between. The CDR3 coding sequence is TGCGCCAGCAGCTCACAGGGAACCGAGACCCAGTACTTC. Its protein is CASSSQGTETQYF.

This clone was detected once. The rearrangement uses TRBV27 and TRBJ1-2, with D maybe TRBD1 (5 bases). From germline, CDR1 is MNHEY and CDR2 SMNVEV (reference sequence). This CDR3 comprises 11 residues. V shed 8 bases and J shed 2 bases, with 6 bases lying between them. CDR3 DNA: TGTGCCAGCGGGGCGAACTATGGCTACACCTTC. This sequence encodes CASGANYGYTF.

This clone came up once. The genes are TRBV18 and TRBJ2-7; D might be TRBD1 (6 bases). CDR1 and CDR2 from the germline V gene are KGHSH and LQKENI. V lost 3 bases, J lost 3 bases, and 9 bases lay in between. CDR3 length: 13 amino acids. The CDR3 sequence is CASSPSTGYEQYF. For the CDR3, the DNA is TGTGCCAGCTCACCCTCGACAGGCTACGAGCAGTACTTC.

The chain employs TRBV5-1 and TRBJ2-7; D tentatively fits TRBD1 or TRBD2 (5 bases each). Germline assignment: CDR1 SGHRS and CDR2 YFSETQ. This CDR3 comprises 13 residues. V shed 4 bases and J shed 2 bases, with 10 bases lying between them. In DNA form, the CDR3 reads TGCGCCAGCAGCCGGGACGCGGCCTACGAGCAGTACTTC. Its protein is CASSRDAAYEQYF. Complete variable domain (other parts from reference TRBV5-1 and TRBJ2-7): KAGVTQTPRYLIKTRGQQVTLSCSPISGHRSVSWYQQTPGQGLQFLFEYFSETQRNKGNFPGRFSGRQFSNSRSEMNVSTLELGDSALYLCASSRDAAYEQYFGPGTRLTVT.